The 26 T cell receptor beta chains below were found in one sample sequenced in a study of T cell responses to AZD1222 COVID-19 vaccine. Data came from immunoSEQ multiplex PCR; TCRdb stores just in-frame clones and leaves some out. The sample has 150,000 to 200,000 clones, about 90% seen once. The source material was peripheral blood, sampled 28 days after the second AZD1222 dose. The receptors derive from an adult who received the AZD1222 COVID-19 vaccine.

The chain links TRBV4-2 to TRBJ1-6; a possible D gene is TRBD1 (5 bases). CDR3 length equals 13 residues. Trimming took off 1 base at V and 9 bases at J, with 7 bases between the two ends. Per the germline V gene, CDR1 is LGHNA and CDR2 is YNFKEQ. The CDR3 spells CASSQATGSPLHF. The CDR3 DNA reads TGTGCCAGCAGCCAAGCAACAGGTTCACCCCTCCACTTT.

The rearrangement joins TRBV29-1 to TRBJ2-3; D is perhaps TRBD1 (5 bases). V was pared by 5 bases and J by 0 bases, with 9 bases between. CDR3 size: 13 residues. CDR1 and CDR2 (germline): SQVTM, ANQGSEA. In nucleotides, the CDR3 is TGCAGCGTTTGGACACTTAGCACAGATACGCAGTATTTT. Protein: CSVWTLSTDTQYF.

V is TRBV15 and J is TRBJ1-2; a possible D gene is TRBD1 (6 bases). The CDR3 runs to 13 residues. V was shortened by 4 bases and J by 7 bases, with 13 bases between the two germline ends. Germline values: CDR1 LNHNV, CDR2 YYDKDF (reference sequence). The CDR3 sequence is CATSTRGLGGYTF. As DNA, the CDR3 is TGTGCCACCAGCACCAGGGGCCTGGGTGGCTACACCTTC.

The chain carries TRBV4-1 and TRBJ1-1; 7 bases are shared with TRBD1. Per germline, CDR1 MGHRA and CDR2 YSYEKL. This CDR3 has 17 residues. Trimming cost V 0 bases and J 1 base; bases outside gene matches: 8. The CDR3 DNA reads TGCGCCAGCAGCCAAGATTATAGGGAGGGGGCGAACACTGAAGCTTTCTTT. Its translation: CASSQDYREGANTEAFF.

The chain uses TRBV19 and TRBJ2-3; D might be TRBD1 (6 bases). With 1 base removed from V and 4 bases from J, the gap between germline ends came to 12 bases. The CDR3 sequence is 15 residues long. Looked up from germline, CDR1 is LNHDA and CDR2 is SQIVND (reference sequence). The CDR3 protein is CASSIVFPGADTQYF. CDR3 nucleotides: TGTGCCAGTAGTATAGTCTTCCCAGGGGCAGATACGCAGTATTTT.

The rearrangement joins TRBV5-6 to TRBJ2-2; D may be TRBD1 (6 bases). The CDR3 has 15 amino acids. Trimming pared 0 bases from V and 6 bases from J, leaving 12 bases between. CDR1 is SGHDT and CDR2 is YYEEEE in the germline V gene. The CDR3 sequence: CASSLVGQGSGELFF. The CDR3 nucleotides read TGTGCCAGCAGCTTGGTTGGTCAGGGGTCCGGGGAGCTGTTTTTT.

The CDR3: CASSYDPEGELFF. CDR3 in DNA: TGTGCCAGCAGTTACGACCCTGAGGGGGAGCTGTTTTTT. This chain uses TRBV6-5 with TRBJ2-2; D uncertain. V dropped 2 bases and J dropped 8 bases, with 9 bases sitting between them. The CDR3 sequence is 13 residues long. Germline V gives CDR1 MNHEY, CDR2 SVGAGI.

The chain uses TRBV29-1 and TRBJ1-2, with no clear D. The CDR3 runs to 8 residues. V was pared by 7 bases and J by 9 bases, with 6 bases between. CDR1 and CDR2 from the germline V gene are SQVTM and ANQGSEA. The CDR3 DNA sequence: TGCAGCGCCGTAAGCTACACCTTC. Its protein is CSAVSYTF. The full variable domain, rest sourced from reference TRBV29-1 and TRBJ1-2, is SAVISQKPSRDICQRGTSLTIQCQVDSQVTMMFWYRQQPGQSLTLIATANQGSEATYESGFVIDKFPISRPNLTFSTLTVSNMSPEDSSIYLCSAVSYTFGSGTRLTVV.

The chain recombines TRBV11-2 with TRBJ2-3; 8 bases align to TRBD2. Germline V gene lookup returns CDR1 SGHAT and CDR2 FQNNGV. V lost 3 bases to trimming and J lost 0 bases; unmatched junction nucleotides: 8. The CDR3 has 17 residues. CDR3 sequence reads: CASSFVAGSPSTDTQYF. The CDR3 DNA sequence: TGTGCCAGCAGCTTCGTAGCGGGGAGCCCTAGCACAGATACGCAGTATTTT.

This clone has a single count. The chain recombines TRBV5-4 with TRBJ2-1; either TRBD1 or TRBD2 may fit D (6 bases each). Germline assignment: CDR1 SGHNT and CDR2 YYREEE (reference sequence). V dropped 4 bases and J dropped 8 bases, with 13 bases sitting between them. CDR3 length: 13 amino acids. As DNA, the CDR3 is TGTGCCAGCAGCCTCTTGGGGGGCTATGAGCAGTTCTTC. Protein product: CASSLLGGYEQFF.

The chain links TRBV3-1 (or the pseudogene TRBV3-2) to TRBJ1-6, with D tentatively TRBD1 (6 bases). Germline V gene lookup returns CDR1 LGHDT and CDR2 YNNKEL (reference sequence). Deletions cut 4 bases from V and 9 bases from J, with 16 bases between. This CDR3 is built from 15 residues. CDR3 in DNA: TGTGCCAGCAGCCCACGTGGGGGGGCAGGTTCACCCCTCCACTTT. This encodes CASSPRGGAGSPLHF.

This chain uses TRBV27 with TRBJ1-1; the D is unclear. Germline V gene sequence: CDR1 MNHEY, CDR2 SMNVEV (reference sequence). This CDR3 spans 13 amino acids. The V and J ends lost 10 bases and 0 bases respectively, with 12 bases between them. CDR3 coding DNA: TGTGCCACCCGACGGAACCTGAACACTGAAGCTTTCTTT. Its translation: CATRRNLNTEAFF.

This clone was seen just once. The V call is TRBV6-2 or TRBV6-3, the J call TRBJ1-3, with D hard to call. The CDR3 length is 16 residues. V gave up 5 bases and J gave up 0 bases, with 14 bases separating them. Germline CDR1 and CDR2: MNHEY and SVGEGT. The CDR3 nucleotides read TGTGCCAGCAGTACCGATCCGGGCTTCTCTGGAAACACCATATATTTT. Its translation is CASSTDPGFSGNTIYF.

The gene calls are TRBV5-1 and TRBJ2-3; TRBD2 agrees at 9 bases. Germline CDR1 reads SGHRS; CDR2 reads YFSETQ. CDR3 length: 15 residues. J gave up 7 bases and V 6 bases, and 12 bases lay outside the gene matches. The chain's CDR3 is CASTQGAGGGHTQYF. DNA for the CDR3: TGCGCCAGCACCCAAGGAGCGGGGGGCGGTCATACGCAGTATTTT.

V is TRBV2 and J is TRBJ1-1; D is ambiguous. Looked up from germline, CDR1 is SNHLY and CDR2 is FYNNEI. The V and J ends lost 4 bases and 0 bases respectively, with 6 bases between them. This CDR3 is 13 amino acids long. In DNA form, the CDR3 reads TGTGCCAGCAGTGGAAGGGTGAACACTGAAGCTTTCTTT. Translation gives CASSGRVNTEAFF. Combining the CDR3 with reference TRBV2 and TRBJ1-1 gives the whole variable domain EPEVTQTPSHQVTQMGQEVILRCVPISNHLYFYWYRQILGQKVEFLVSFYNNEISEKSEIFDDQFSVERPDGSNFTLKIRSTKLEDSAMYFCASSGRVNTEAFFGQGTRLTVV.

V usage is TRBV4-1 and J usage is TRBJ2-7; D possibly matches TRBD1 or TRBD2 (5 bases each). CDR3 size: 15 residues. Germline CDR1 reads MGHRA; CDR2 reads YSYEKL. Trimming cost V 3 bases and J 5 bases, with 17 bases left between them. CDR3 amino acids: CASSQAGTLSDEQYF. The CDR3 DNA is TGCGCCAGCAGCCAGGCCGGGACCTTAAGCGACGAGCAGTACTTC.

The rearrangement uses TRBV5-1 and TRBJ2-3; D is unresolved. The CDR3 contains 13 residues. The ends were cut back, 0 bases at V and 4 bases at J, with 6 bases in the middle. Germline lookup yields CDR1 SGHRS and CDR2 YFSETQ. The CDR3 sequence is CASSLVAPDTQYF. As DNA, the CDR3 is TGCGCCAGCAGCTTGGTAGCCCCAGATACGCAGTATTTT.

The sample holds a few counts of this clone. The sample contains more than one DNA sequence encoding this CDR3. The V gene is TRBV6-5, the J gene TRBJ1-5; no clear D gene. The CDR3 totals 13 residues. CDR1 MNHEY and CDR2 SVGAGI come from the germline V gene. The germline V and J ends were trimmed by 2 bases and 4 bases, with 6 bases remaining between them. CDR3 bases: TGTGCCAGCAGTTACGTCCCTAATCAGCCCCAGCATTTT. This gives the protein CASSYVPNQPQHF.

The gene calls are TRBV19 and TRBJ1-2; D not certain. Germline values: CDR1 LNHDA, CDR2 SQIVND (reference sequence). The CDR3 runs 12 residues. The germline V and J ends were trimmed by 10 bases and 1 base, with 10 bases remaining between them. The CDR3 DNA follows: TGTGCCACCCAGATCTTTAACTATGGCTACACCTTC. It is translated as CATQIFNYGYTF.

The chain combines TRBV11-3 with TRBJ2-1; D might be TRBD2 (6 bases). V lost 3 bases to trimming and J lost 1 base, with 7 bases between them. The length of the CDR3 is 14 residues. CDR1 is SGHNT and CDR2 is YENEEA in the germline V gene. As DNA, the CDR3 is TGTGCCAGCAGCTTGGGGGGATCCTACAATGAGCAGTTCTTC. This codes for CASSLGGSYNEQFF.

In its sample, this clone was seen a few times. The CDR3 here is CASKLQGWGTEAFF. DNA for the CDR3: TGTGCCAGTAAGTTACAGGGGTGGGGCACTGAAGCTTTCTTT. This rearrangement joins TRBV19 to TRBJ1-1, with TRBD1 matching over 7 bases. The CDR3 covers 14 residues. The germline V gene has CDR1 LNHDA and CDR2 SQIVND (reference sequence). V shed 7 bases, J shed 4 bases, and the junction held 9 bases outside the gene matches.

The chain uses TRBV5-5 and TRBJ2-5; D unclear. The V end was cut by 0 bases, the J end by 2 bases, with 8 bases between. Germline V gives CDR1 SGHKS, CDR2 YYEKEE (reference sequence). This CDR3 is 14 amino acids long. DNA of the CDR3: TGTGCCAGCAGCTTGGCACAGATGCAAGAGACCCAGTACTTC. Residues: CASSLAQMQETQYF.

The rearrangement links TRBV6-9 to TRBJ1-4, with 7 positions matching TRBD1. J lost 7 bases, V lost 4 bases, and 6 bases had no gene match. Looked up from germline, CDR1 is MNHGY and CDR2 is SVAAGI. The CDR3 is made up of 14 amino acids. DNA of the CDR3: TGTGCCAGCAGTTCGACAGGGAGTGGTGAAAAACTGTTTTTT. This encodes CASSSTGSGEKLFF.

CDR3 in DNA: TGTGCCAGCAGCTTCTTTGGGAGGGCAGGCTTAAGCCGGGAGCTGTTTTTT. Its protein is CASSFFGRAGLSRELFF. This chain uses TRBV7-9 with TRBJ2-2, with 7 bases lining up with TRBD2. The J segment lost 9 bases and the V segment lost 3 bases, leaving 16 bases of the junction unmatched. This CDR3 has 17 residues. CDR1 and CDR2 (germline): SEHNR, FQNEAQ (reference sequence).

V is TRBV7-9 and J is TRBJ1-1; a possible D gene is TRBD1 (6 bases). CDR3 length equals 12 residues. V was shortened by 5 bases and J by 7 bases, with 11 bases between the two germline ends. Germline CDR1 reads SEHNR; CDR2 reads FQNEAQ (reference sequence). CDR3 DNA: TGTGCCAGCAGCCCACAGGGCATTGAAGCTTTCTTT. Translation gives CASSPQGIEAFF.

This chain's CDR3 is CASSFPSYGYTF. The CDR3 nucleotides read TGTGCCAGCAGTTTCCCGAGCTATGGCTACACCTTC. V gene TRBV12-3 or TRBV12-4 combines with J gene TRBJ1-2; D is ambiguous. The CDR3 is made up of 12 amino acids. V was cut by 3 bases and J by 4 bases, with 6 bases left in between.